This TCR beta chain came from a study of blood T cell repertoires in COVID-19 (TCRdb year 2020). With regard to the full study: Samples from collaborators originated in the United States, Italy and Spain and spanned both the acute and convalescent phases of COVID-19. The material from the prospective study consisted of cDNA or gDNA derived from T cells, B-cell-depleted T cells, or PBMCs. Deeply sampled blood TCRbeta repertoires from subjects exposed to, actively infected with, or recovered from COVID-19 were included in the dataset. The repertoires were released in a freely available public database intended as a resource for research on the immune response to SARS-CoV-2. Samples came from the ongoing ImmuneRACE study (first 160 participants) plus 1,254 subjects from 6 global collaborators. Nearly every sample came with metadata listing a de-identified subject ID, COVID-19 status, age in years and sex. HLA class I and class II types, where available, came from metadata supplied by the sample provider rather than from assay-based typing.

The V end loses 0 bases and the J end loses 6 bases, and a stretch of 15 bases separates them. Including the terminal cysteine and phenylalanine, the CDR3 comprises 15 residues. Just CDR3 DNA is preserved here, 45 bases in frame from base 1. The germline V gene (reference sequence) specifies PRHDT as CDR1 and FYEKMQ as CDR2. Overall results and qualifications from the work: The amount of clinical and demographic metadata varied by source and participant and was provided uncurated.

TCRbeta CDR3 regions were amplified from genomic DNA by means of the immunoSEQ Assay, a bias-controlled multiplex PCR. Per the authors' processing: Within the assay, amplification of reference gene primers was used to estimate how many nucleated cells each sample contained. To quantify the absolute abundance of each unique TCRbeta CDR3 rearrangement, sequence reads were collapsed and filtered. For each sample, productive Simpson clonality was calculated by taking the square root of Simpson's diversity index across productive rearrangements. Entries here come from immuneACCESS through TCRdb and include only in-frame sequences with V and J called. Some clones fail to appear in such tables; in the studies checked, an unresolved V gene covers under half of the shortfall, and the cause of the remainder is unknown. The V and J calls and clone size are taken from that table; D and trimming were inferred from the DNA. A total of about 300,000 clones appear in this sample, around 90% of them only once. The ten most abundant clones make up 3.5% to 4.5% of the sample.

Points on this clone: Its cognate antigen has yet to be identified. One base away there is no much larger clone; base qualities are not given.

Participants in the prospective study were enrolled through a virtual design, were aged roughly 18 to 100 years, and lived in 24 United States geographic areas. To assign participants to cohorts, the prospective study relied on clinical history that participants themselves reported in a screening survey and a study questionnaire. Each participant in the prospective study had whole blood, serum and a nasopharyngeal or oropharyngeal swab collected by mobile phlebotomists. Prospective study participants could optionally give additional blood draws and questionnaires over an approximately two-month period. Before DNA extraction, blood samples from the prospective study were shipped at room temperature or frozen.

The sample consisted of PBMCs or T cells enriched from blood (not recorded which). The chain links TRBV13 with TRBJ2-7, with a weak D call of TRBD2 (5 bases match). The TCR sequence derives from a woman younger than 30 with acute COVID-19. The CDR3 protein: CASSLGHRGWSEQYF. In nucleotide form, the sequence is TGTGCCAGCAGCTTAGGCCACCGGGGTTGGTCCGAGCAGTACTTC.